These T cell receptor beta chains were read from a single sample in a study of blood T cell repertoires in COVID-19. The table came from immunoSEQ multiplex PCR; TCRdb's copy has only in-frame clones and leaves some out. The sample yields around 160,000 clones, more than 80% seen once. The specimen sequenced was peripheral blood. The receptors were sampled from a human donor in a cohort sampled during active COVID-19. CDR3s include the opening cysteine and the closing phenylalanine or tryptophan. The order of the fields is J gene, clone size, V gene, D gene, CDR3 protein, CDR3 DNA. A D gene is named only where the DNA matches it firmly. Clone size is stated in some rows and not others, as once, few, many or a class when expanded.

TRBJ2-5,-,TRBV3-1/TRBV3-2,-,CASSQGRTTEETQYF,TGTGCCAGCAGCCAAGGAAGGACTACAGAAGAGACCCAGTACTTC
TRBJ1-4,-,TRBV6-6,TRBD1,CASSTLTGGNEKLFF,TGTGCCAGCAGTACCTTGACAGGGGGAAATGAAAAACTGTTTTTT
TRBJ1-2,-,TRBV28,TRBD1,CASSSWDRANYGYTF,TGTGCCAGCAGTTCTTGGGACAGGGCCAACTATGGCTACACCTTC
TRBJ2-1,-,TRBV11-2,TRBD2,CASSSLAGVVEQFF,TGTGCCAGCAGTTCCCTAGCGGGAGTTGTTGAGCAGTTCTTC
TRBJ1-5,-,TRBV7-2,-,CASSLAPEIQGPGQPQHF,TGTGCCAGCAGCTTAGCCCCAGAAATACAGGGTCCGGGTCAGCCCCAGCATTTT
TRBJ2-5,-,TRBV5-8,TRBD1,CASSMDRGRETQYF,TGTGCCAGCAGCATGGACAGGGGGCGGGAGACCCAGTACTTC
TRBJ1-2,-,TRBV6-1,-,CASSGARTEGWGGYTF,TGTGCCAGCAGTGGGGCCCGGACGGAGGGGTGGGGTGGCTACACCTTC
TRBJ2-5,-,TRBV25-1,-,CASSGSGEETQYF,TGTGCCAGCAGTGGGTCAGGGGAGGAGACCCAGTACTTC
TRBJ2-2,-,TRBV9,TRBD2,CASRKLAGVDTGELFF,TGTGCCAGCAGAAAACTAGCGGGAGTAGACACCGGGGAGCTGTTTTTT
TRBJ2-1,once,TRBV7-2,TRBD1,CASSSRTGNNEQFF,TGTGCCAGCAGCTCCCGGACAGGGAACAATGAGCAGTTCTTC
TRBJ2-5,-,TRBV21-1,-,CASSGGAGGSQETQYF,TGTGCCAGCAGCGGTGGGGCGGGAGGCTCCCAGGAGACCCAGTACTTC
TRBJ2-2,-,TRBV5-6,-,CASSLNGGTGELFF,TGTGCCAGCAGCTTGAACGGCGGAACCGGGGAGCTGTTTTTT
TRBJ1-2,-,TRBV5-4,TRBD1,CASSSDRAFYGYTF,TGTGCCAGCAGCAGTGACAGGGCCTTCTATGGCTACACCTTC
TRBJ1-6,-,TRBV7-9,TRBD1,CASSVGQGFHNSPLHF,TGTGCCAGCAGCGTGGGACAGGGGTTCCATAATTCACCCCTCCACTTT
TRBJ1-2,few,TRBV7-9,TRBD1,CASSPTGRGYTF,TGTGCCAGCAGCCCGACAGGGAGGGGCTACACCTTC
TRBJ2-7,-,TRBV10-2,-,CASSESSSSSYEQYF,TGCGCCAGCAGTGAGTCGTCTTCCAGCTCCTACGAGCAGTACTTC
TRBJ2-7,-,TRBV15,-,CATSRAPSDYLF,TGTGCCACCAGCAGAGCCCCAAGCGACTACCTCTTC
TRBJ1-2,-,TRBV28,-,CASSSPPFRGYTF,TGTGCCAGCAGTTCCCCTCCGTTCCGGGGCTACACCTTC